This entry concerns a single T cell receptor beta chain. This clonotype was counted between two and nine times. Its antigen remains unidentified. Base qualities were left out, and no much larger clone turns up one base away. Measured from the cysteine to the phenylalanine, the CDR3 is 16 residues long. The only DNA kept is the CDR3, 48 bases in frame from the first base. V ends up 5 bases short and J 5 bases short, with an unmatched junction base count of 14. From a lookup of the germline V gene (reference sequence), CDR1 and CDR2 are DFQATT and SNEGSKA. TCR beta CDR3 regions were amplified from RNA transcripts. The TCR CDR3 was subjected to a first round of RT-PCR using the HTBI primer set and the Qiagen OneStep RT-PCR kit. The libraries were constructed in a second round of multiplex PCR and then size-selected and purified. Paired-end sequencing of the libraries was performed with 100 bp reads on an Illumina HiSeq2000. The original pipeline was this. SOAPnuke was used to process the raw data, throwing out any read that contained adapters or uncalled bases, had a mean Phred below 15, or lacked an exact constant-primer or identifier match. COPE v1.2.5 was used to merge high-quality paired reads, and clonotypes were defined as unique nucleotide sequences. MiTCR v1.1 was used to align clonotypes to the IMGT TRBV, TRBD and TRBJ reference segments. The analysis was restricted to V-J combinations with a frequency above 0.0001, which together covered 99.2% of the repertoires. A TCS score was defined as the ratio of F50 (clonal expansion) to E x V (chaos), with BLOSUM62-based TCRdist applied between CDR3 peptides within each V-J. Welch's t-statistics and random forest reduced roughly 530 V-J features to roughly 13, which were used in a naive Bayes classifier (R e1071). The public reads were quality trimmed at Q25 with fastp and then assembled into clones with MiXCR by TCRdb, keeping productive beta chains. When rows share a CDR3 protein, they turn into one entry using the most common DNA and genes. Here the V and J calls rest on TCRdb's processing, not on the authors' analysis. The sample has about 640,000 distinct CDR3 sequences on record, about a fifth of them singletons. The top ten hold roughly 30% of the sample.

The data originate from a study of T cells in Graves' hyperthyroidism and ophthalmopathy (dated by TCRdb to the late 2010s). Study-wide context: Peripheral blood samples were taken at initial diagnosis, before any treatment was given. To identify distinguishing TCR V-J signatures, a discovery cohort of roughly 100 patients was used, comprising 43 with Graves' ophthalmopathy and about 59 with stable Graves' hyperthyroidism. An independent validation cohort of 18 to 20 hyperthyroidism patients and approximately 17 patients who later progressed to ophthalmopathy tested prospective prediction of ophthalmopathy. The approximately 100 discovery patients were randomly split 7:3 into training and test sets. In more than 5 Graves' hyperthyroidism patients, the study also compared T-cell repertoires from thyroid tissue with T-cell repertoires from blood. After blood sampling, hyperthyroidism patients were treated with methimazole at a starting dose of 30 mg daily, and ophthalmopathy patients were treated with high-dose intravenous methylprednisolone. The paper describes TCR Vbeta CDR3 sequencing of fewer than 150 peripheral blood samples, made up of about 40 ophthalmopathy patients, 70 to 75 hyperthyroidism patients and some 17 progressor patients.

Moderately to severely active disease, a Clinical Activity Score of at least 3, a NOSPECS grade of at least 4, and a duration under 3 months were present in ophthalmopathy patients. Any patient with an uncontrolled infection, another autoimmune disease, pregnancy or lactation was excluded. Diagnoses relied on clinical symptoms, serum thyroxine and TRAb, thyroid ultrasound and orbital computed tomography. PBMCs were isolated from 7.5 to 10 ml of fresh peripheral blood by Ficoll-Paque density gradient centrifugation. Total RNA was extracted using Trizol reagent, and RNA quality was assessed on an Agilent 2100 Bioanalyzer. Results and caveats for the whole study, not just this receptor: During validation, the model predicted progression to ophthalmopathy a median of approximately six months ahead of onset, with almost 71% sensitivity and roughly 72% specificity. Blood samples also contained most of the expanded thyroid clonotypes (frequency above 0.001), which suggests that blood repertoires may reflect thyroid immune responses. Sample size was not statistically predetermined, and blinding of investigators to group allocation was not performed. In cross-validation, a model built on a 13 V-J signature told ophthalmopathy apart from stable hyperthyroidism with 85% to 90% sensitivity and about 81% specificity, and in testing the same model reached 80%/75%.

The TCR originated in a man aged 25 to 40 with Graves' ophthalmopathy. The chain is encoded by TRBV20-1 joined to TRBJ2-5; TRBD1 lines up with 10 middle nucleotides. The material sequenced was blood. CDR3 reads: CSAGEGQGIWLETQYF. In nucleotides, the sequence is TGCAGTGCTGGCGAGGGACAGGGGATCTGGTTGGAGACCCAGTACTTC.